This T cell receptor beta chain was sequenced during a study of CD8 T cells in Susac syndrome. The V and J ends lost 2 bases and 3 bases, in that order; junction bases with no gene match: 3. The germline V gene encodes CDR1 MNHEY and CDR2 SMNVEV (reference sequence). This CDR3 region has 15 residues. Reverse transcription used 0.5 to 1 ug RNA and random hexamers. MiXCR was run by TCRdb on the immunoSEQ multiplex PCR reads, yielding one entry per CDR3 protein. The sample lists roughly 110,000 distinct CDR3 sequences, around 94% occurring once. The sample taken for sequencing was CD8+ T cells from PBMCs. The receptor comes from a human donor with Susac syndrome. The chain has TRBV27 and TRBJ2-1, with TRBD2 matching over 8 bases. The CDR3 reads CASSLVLAVYNEQFF. The CDR3 DNA reads TGTGCCAGCAGTTTAGTACTAGCGGTCTACAATGAGCAGTTCTTC.